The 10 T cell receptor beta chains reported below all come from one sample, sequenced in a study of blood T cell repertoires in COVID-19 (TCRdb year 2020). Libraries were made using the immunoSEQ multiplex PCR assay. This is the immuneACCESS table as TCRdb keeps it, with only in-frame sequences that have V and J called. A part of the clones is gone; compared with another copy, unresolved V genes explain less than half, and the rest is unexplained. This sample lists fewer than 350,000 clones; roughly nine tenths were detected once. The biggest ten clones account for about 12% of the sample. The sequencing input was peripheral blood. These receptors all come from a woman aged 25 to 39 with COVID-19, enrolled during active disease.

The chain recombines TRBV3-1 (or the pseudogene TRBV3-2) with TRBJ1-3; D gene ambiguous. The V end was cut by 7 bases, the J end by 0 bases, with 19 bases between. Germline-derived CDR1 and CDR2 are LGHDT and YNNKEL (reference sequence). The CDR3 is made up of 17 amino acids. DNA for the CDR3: TGTGCCAGCACCCGACCCGTCTGGTGGGCCTCTGGAAACACCATATATTTT. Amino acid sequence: CASTRPVWWASGNTIYF.

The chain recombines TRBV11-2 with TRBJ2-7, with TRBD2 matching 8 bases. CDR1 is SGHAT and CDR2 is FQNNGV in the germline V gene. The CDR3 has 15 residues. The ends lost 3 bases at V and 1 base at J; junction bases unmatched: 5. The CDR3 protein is CASSFSGTSSYEQYF. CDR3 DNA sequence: TGTGCCAGCAGCTTTTCCGGGACTAGTTCCTACGAGCAGTACTTC.

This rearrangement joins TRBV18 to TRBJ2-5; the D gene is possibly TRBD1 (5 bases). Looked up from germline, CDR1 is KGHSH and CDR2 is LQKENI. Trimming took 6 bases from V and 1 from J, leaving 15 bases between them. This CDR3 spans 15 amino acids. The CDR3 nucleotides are TGTGCCAGCTCCCCCGACAGCCTTCCCCAAGAGACCCAGTACTTC. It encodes CASSPDSLPQETQYF.

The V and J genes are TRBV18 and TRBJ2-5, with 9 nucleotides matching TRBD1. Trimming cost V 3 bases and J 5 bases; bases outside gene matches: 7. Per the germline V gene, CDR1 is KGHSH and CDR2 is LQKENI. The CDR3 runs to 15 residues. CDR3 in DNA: TGTGCCAGCTCACCGGGACAGGGCCCTTCTGAGACCCAGTACTTC. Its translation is CASSPGQGPSETQYF.

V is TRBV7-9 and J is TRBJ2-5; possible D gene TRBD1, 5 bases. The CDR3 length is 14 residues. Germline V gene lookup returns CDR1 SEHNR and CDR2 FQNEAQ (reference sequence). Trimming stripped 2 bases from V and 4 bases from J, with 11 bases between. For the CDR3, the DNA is TGTGCCAGCAGCTTAAAAGGGGCGGTAGAGACCCAGTACTTC. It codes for CASSLKGAVETQYF. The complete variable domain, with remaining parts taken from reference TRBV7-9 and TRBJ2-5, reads DTGVSQNPRHKITKRGQNVTFRCDPISEHNRLYWYRQTLGQGPEFLTYFQNEAQLEKSRLLSDRFSAERPKGSFSTLEIQRTEQGDSAMYLCASSLKGAVETQYFGPGTRLLVL.

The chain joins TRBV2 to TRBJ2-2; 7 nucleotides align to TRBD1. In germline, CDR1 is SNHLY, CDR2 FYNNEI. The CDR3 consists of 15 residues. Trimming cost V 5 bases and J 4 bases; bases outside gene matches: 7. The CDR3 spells CASSPLGQSTGELFF. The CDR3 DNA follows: TGTGCCAGCAGTCCTTTGGGACAGAGCACCGGGGAGCTGTTTTTT.

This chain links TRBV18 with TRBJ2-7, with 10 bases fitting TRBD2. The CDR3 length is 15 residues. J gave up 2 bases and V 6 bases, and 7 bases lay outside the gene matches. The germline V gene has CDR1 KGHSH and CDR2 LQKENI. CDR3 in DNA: TGTGCCAGCTCCCGGGGAAGCGGGGGGGCCTACGAGCAGTACTTC. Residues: CASSRGSGGAYEQYF.

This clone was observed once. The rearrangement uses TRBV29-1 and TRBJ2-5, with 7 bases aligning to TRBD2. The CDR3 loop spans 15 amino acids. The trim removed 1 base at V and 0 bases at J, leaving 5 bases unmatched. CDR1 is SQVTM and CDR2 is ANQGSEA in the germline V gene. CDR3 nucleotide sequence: TGCAGCGTTGAAGCCAGCGGGGTCAACCAAGAGACCCAGTACTTC. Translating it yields CSVEASGVNQETQYF.

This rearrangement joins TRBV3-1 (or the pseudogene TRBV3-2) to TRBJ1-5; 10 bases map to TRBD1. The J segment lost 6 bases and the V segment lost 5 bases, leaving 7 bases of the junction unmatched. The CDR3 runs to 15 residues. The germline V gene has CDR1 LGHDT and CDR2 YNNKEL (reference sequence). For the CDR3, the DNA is TGTGCCAGCAGCTACGGACAGGGGGTAGTTCAGCCCCAGCATTTT. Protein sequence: CASSYGQGVVQPQHF.

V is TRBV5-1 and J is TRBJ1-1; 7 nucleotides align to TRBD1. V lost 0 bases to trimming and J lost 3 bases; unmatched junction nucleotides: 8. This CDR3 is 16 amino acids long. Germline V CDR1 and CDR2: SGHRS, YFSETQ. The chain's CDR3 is CASSLGQGLGYTEAFF. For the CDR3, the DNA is TGCGCCAGCAGCTTGGGACAGGGTCTCGGGTACACTGAAGCTTTCTTT.